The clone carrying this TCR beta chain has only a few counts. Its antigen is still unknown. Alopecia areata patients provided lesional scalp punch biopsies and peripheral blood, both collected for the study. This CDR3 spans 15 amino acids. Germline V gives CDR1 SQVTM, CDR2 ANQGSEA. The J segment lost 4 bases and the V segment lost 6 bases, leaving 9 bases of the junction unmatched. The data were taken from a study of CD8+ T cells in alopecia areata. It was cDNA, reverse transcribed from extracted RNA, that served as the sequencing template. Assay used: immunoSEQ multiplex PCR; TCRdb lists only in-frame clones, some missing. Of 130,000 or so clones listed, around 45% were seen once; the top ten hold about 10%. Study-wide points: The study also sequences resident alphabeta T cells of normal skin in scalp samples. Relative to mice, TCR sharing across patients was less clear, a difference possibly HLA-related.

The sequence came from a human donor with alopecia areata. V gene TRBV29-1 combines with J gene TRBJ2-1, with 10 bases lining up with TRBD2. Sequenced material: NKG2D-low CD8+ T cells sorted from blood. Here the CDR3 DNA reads TGCAGCGTCAAAATAGCGGGAGGCTTGTACAATGAGCAGTTCTTC. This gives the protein CSVKIAGGLYNEQFF.